Detailed here is one T cell receptor (beta chain). The table came from immunoSEQ multiplex PCR; TCRdb's copy has only in-frame clones and leaves some out. Of a few hundred thousand clones listed, roughly 84% are singletons. Germline CDR1 is MDHEN and CDR2 is SYDVKM. The V segment lost 3 bases and the J segment 8 bases; nucleotides outside the gene matches: 9. CDR3 length: 14 amino acids. The sample belongs to a study of blood T cell repertoires in COVID-19. Study-wide background: Samples taken during acute and convalescent COVID-19 were collected in the United States, Italy and Spain.

Participants came from about 23 US areas, aged about 18 to 90 years. Up to 2 weeks before entering the study, exposed participants had met a COVID-19 case. Sequenced material: PBMCs or T cells enriched from blood (not recorded which). This chain uses TRBV28 with TRBJ1-2, with TRBD1 matching over 7 bases. The clonotype comes from a woman younger than 30 who had been exposed to COVID-19. CDR3 in amino acids: CASSLTGKQSGYTF. The CDR3 bases are TGTGCCAGCAGTTTGACAGGGAAACAGTCGGGCTACACCTTC.